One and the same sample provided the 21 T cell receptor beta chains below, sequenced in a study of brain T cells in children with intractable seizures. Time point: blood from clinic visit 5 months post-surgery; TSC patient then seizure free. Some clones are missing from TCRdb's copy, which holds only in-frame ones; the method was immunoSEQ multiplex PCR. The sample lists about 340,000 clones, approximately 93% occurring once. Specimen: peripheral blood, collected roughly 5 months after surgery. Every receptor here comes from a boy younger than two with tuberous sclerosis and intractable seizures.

CDR3 sequence: CASSAWGGTEAFF. The CDR3 DNA follows: TGTGCCAGCAGCGCCTGGGGGGGCACTGAAGCTTTCTTT. The V call is TRBV7-3, the J call TRBJ1-1; tentatively, D is TRBD1 (5 bases). Trimming took off 5 bases at V and 4 bases at J, with 11 bases between the two ends. The CDR3 covers 13 residues. In germline, CDR1 is SGHTA, CDR2 FQGTGA.

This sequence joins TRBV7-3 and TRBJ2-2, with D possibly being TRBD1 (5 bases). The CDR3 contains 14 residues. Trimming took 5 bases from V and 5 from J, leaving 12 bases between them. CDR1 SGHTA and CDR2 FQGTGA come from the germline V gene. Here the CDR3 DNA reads TGTGCCAGCAGCCCGGGCCAGGGTACCGGGGAGCTGTTTTTT. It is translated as CASSPGQGTGELFF.

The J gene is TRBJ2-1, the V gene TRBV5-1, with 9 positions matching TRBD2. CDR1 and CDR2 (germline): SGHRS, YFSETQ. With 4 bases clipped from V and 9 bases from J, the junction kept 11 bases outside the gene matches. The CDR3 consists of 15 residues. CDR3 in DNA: TGCGCCAGCAGCCCAACGGGACTAGCCCTTCTTGAGCAGTTCTTC. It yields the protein CASSPTGLALLEQFF.

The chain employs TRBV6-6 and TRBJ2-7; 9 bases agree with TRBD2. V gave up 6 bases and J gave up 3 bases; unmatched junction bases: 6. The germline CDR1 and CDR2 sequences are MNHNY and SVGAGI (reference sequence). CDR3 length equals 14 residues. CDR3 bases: TGTGCCAGCAGAACCTTAGCGGGGGACTACGAGCAGTACTTC. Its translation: CASRTLAGDYEQYF.

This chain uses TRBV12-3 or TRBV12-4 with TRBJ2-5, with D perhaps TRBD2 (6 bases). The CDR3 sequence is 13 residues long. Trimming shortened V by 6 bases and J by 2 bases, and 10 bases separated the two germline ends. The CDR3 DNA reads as TGTGCCAGCAGACCGGGAGAGCAAGAGACCCAGTACTTC. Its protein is CASRPGEQETQYF.

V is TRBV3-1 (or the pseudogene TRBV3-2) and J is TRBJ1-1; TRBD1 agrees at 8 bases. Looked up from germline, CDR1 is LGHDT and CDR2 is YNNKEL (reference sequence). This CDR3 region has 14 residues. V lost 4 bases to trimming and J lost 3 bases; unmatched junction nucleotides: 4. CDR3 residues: CASSPDRDHTEAFF. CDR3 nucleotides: TGTGCCAGCAGCCCGGACAGGGATCACACTGAAGCTTTCTTT.

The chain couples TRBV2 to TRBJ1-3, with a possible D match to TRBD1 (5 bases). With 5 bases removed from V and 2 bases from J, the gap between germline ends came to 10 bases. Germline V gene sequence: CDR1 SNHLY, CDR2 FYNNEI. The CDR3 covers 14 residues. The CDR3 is CASSSWGPGNTIYF. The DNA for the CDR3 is TGTGCCAGCAGTTCTTGGGGCCCTGGAAACACCATATATTTT.

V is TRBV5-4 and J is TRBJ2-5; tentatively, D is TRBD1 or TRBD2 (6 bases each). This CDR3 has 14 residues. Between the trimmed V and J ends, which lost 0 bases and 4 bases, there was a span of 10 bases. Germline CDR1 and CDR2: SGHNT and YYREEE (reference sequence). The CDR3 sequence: CASSLAGGGETQYF. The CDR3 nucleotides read TGTGCCAGCAGCTTGGCCGGAGGGGGAGAGACCCAGTACTTC.

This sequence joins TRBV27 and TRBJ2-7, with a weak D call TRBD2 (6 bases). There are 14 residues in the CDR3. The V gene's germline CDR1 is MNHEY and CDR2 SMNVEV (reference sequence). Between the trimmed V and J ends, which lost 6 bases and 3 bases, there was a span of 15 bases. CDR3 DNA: TGTGCCAGCAGCTACCGTGGGGGGAACTACGAGCAGTACTTC. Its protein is CASSYRGGNYEQYF.

This CDR3 reads CASRVTLPPSKGGYTF. CDR3 DNA sequence: TGTGCAAGTCGCGTCACCCTCCCACCTAGTAAAGGTGGCTACACCTTC. The chain employs TRBV12-2 and TRBJ1-2. TRBV12-2 is tagged as a pseudogene. The CDR3 runs to 16 residues.

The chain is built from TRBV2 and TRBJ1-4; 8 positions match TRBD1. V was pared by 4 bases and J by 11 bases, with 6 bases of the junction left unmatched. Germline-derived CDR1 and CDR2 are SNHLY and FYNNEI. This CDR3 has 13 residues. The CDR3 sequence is CASSGRDRRKLFF. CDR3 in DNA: TGTGCCAGCAGTGGCCGGGACAGGCGGAAACTGTTTTTT.

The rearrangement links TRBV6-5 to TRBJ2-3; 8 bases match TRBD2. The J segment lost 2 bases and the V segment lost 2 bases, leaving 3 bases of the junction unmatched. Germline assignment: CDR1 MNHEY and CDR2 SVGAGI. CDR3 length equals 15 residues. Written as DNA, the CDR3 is TGTGCCAGCAGTTACGGCGGGGGGCCCACAGATACGCAGTATTTT. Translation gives CASSYGGGPTDTQYF.

CDR3 nucleotide sequence: TGTGCCAGCACCTCCGAGACCCAGTACTTC. As protein: CASTSETQYF. The chain joins TRBV7-3 to TRBJ2-5, with unresolved D. The V end lost 7 bases, the J end lost 5 bases, and 5 bases lay between the germline ends. CDR3 length equals 10 residues. Germline CDR1 and CDR2: SGHTA and FQGTGA.

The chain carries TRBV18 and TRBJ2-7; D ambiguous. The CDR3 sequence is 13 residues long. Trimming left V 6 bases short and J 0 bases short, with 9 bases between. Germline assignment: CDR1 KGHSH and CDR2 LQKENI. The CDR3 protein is CASSGRHSYEQYF. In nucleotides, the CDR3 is TGTGCCAGCTCTGGCCGCCACTCCTACGAGCAGTACTTC.

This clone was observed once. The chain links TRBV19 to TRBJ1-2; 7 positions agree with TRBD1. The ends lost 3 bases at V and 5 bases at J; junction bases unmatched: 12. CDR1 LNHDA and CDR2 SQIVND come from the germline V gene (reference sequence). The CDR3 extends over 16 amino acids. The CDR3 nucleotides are TGTGCCAGTAGTATGGTGCAGGGGGGGATTCCTTATGGCTACACCTTC. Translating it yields CASSMVQGGIPYGYTF.

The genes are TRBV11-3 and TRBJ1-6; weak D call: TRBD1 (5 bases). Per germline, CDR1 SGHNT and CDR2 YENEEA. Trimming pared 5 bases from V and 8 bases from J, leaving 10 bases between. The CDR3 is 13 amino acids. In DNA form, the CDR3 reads TGTGCCAGCAGCACCAGGGTTCATTCACCCCTCCACTTT. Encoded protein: CASSTRVHSPLHF.

For the CDR3, the DNA is TGTGCCAGCAGCTGGTCGGGACAGGGGCGATCCTACAATGAGCAGTTCTTC. This sequence encodes CASSWSGQGRSYNEQFF. The V gene is TRBV7-9, the J gene TRBJ2-1; the match to TRBD1 covers 10 bases. Germline V lookup: CDR1 SEHNR, CDR2 FQNEAQ (reference sequence). The CDR3 covers 17 residues. Germline trimming cut 4 bases from V and 1 base from J; bases unmatched to any gene: 7.

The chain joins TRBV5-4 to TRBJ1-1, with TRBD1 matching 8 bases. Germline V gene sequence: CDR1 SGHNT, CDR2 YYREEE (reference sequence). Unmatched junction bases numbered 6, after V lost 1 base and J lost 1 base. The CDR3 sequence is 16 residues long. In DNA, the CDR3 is TGTGCCAGCAGCTTGATGGGACAGGTTAGGAACACTGAAGCTTTCTTT. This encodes CASSLMGQVRNTEAFF.

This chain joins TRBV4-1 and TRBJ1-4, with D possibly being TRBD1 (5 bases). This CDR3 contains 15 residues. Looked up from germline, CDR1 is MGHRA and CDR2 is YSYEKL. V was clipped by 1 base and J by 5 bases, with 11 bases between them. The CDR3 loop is CASSQVRVVNEKLFF. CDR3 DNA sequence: TGCGCCAGCAGCCAAGTCAGGGTGGTAAATGAAAAACTGTTTTTT.

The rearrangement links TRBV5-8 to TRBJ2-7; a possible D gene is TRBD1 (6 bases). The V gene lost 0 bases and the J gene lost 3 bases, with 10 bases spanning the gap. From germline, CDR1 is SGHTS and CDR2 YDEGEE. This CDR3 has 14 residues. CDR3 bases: TGTGCCAGCAGCTTGGGGACAGATAACTACGAGCAGTACTTC. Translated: CASSLGTDNYEQYF.

This CDR3 is CARVSNGRDYGYTF. The CDR3 nucleotides read TGTGCCAGAGTTAGTAATGGCAGGGATTATGGCTACACCTTC. V gene TRBV19 combines with J gene TRBJ1-2; possibly TRBD1 for D (5 bases). Germline assignment: CDR1 LNHDA and CDR2 SQIVND (reference sequence). The CDR3 has 14 residues. V was cut by 9 bases and J by 5 bases, with 19 bases left in between.